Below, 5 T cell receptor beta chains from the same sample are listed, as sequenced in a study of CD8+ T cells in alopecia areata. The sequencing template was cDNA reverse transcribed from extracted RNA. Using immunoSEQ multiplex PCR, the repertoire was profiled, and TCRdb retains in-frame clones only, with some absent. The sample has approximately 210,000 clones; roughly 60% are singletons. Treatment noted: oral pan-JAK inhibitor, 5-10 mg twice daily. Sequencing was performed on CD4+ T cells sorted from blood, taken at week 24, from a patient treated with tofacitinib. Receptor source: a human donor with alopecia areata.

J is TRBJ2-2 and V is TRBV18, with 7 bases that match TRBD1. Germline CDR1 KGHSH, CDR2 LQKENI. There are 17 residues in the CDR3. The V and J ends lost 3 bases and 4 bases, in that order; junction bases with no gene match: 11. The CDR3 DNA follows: TGTGCCAGCTCACCGGGACAGAAAGCTACCTTCACCGGGGAGCTGTTTTTT. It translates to CASSPGQKATFTGELFF.

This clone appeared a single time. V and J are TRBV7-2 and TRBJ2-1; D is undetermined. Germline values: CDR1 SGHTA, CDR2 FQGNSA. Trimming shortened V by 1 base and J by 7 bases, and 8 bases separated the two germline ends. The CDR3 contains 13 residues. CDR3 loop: CASSLEPRNEQFF. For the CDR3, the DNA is TGTGCCAGCAGCTTAGAACCCCGTAATGAGCAGTTCTTC.

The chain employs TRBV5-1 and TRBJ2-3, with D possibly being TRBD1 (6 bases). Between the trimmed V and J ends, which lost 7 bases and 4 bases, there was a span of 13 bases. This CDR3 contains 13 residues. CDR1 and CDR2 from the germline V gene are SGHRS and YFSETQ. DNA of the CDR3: TGCGCCAGCGGTCGACAGGAGCCAGATACGCAGTATTTT. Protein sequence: CASGRQEPDTQYF.

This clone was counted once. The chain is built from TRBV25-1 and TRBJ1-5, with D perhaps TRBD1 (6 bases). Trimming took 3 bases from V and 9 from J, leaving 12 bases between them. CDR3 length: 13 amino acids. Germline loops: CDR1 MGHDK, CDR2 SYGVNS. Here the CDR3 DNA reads TGTGCCAGCAGTGAGTCTCAGGGGACGCCCCAGCATTTT. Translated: CASSESQGTPQHF.

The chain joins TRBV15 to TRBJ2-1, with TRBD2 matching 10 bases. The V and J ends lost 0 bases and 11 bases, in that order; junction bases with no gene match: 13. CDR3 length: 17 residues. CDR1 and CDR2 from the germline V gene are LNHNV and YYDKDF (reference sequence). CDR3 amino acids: CATSRDLGSGGKTQQFF. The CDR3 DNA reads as TGTGCCACCAGCAGAGATTTGGGTAGCGGGGGGAAAACGCAGCAGTTCTTC.